The 2 T cell receptor beta chains in this list originate from one sample, sequenced in a study of T-cell reconstitution after alpha-beta-depleted transplantation in children. Preparation of the TCRbeta library was carried out with unique molecular identifiers. TCRdb re-analysed the PCR reads in MiXCR, keeping a single row per CDR3 protein. The table has approximately 400,000 distinct CDR3 sequences, approximately 10% seen once. The material sequenced was PBMCs from the stem cell graft donor, taken from the stem cell graft. All receptors come from a human donor who donated a stem cell graft to a child with acute myeloid leukemia.

This clonotype was seen a few times. The chain links TRBV18 to TRBJ2-7; 8 bases align to TRBD2. V lost 5 bases, J lost 4 bases, and 13 bases stayed unmatched. Germline values: CDR1 KGHSH, CDR2 LQKENI. The CDR3 is 16 amino acids. CDR3 sequence: CASSASGASGLYEQYF. CDR3 DNA: TGTGCCAGCTCAGCATCCGGGGCTAGCGGGTTGTACGAGCAGTACTTC. The full variable domain, completed using reference TRBV18 and TRBJ2-7, is NAGVMQNPRHLVRRRGQEARLRCSPMKGHSHVYWYRQLPEEGLKFMVYLQKENIIDESGMPKERFSAEFPKEGPSILRIQQVVRGDSAAYFCASSASGASGLYEQYFGPGTRLTVT.

The V gene is TRBV20-1, the J gene TRBJ2-1, with 8 bases matching TRBD2. Losses at the gene ends were 7 bases for V and 9 bases for J; bases not matched to a gene: 11. CDR3 length: 13 amino acids. CDR1 is DFQATT, CDR2 SNEGSKA, per germline (reference sequence). CDR3 loop: CSVRAGVLSEQFF. CDR3 DNA sequence: TGCAGTGTCCGAGCGGGGGTCTTGAGTGAGCAGTTCTTC.